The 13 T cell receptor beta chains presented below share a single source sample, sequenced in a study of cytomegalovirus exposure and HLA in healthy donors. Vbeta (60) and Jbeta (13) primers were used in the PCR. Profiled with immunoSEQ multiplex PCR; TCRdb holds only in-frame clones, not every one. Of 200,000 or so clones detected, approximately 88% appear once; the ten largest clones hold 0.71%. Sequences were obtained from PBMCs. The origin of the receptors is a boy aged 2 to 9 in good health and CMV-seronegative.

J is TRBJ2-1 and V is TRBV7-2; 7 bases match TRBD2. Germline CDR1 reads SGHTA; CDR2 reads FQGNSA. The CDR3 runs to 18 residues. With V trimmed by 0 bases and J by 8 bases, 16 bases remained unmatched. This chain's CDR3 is CASSLARSRSGGRDEQFF. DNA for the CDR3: TGTGCCAGCAGCTTAGCGCGGTCGAGGTCGGGGGGACGCGATGAGCAGTTCTTC.

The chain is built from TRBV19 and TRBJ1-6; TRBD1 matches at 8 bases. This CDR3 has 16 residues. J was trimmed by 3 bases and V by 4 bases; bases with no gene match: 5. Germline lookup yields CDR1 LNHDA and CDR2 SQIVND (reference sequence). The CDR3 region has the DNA TGTGCCAGTAGTACCCGAGACAGGGGCTATAATTCACCCCTCCACTTT. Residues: CASSTRDRGYNSPLHF.

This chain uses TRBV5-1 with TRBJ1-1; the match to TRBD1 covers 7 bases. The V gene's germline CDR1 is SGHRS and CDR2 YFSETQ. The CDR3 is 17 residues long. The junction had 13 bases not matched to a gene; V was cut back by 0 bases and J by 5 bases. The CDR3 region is CASSLVRRDSSGTEAFF. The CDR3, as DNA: TGCGCCAGCAGCTTGGTCAGGCGGGACAGTTCCGGAACTGAAGCTTTCTTT. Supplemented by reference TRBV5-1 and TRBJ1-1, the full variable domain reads KAGVTQTPRYLIKTRGQQVTLSCSPISGHRSVSWYQQTPGQGLQFLFEYFSETQRNKGNFPGRFSGRQFSNSRSEMNVSTLELGDSALYLCASSLVRRDSSGTEAFFGQGTRLTVV.

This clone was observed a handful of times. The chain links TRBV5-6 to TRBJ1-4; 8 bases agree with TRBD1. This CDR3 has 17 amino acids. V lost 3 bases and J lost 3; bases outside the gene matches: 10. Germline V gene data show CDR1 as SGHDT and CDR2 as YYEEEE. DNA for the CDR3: TGTGCCAGCAGCTCCCCAGGACAGGGAGCCCCTAATGAAAAACTGTTTTTT. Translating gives CASSSPGQGAPNEKLFF.

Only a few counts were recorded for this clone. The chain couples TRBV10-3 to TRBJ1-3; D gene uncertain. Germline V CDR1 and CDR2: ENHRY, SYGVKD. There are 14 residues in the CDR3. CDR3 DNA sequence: TGTGTCACGGCCGAGGTCGGCTACGGAAACACCATATATTTT. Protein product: CVTAEVGYGNTIYF.

This CDR3 is CASSYEAGGYEQYF. The CDR3 DNA sequence: TGTGCCAGTAGTTATGAAGCAGGGGGCTACGAGCAGTACTTC. The chain joins TRBV19 to TRBJ2-7; TRBD1 aligns across 7 bases. The V gene's germline CDR1 is LNHDA and CDR2 SQIVND (reference sequence). The CDR3 consists of 14 residues. The ends lost 5 bases at V and 3 bases at J; junction bases unmatched: 7.

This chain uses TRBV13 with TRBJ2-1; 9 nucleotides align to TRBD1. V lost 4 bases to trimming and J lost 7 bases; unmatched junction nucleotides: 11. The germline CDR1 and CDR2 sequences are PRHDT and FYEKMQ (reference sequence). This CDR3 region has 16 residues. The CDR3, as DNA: TGTGCCAGCAGCTACGACCGGGACAGGGAAGTGAATGAGCAGTTCTTC. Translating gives CASSYDRDREVNEQFF.

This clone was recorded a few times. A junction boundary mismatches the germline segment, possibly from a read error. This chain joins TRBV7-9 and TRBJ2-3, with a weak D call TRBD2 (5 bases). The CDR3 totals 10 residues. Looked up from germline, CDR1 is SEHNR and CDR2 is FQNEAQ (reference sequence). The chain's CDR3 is CASSPEVSAF. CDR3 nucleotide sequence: TGTGCCAGCAGCCCGGAGGTCTCCGCTTTT.

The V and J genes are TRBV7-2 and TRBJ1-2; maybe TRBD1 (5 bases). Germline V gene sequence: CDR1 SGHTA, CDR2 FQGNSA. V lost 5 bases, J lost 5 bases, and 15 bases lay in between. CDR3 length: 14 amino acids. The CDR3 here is CASSPSTGEYGYTF. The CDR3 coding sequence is TGTGCCAGCAGCCCCAGTACAGGAGAGTATGGCTACACCTTC.

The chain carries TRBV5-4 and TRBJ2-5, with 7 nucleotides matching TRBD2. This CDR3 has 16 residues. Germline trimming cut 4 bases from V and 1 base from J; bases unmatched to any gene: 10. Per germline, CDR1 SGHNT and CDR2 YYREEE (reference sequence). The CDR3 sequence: CASSRSPGTIQETQYF. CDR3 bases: TGTGCCAGCAGCCGAAGCCCCGGGACTATCCAAGAGACCCAGTACTTC. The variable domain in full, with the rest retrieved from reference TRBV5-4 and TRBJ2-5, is ETGVTQSPTHLIKTRGQQVTLRCSSQSGHNTVSWYQQALGQGPQFIFQYYREEENGRGNFPPRFSGLQFPNYSSELNVNALELDDSALYLCASSRSPGTIQETQYFGPGTRLLVL.

CDR3 coding DNA: TGTGCCAGCAGTGGGGGGTTTGGATATGGCTACACCTTC. Amino acid sequence: CASSGGFGYGYTF. The chain has TRBV14 and TRBJ1-2; possibly TRBD1 for D (5 bases). This CDR3 has 13 amino acids. V was trimmed by 6 bases and J by 5 bases, leaving 13 bases between them. Germline V lookup: CDR1 SGHDN, CDR2 FVKESK.

The CDR3 DNA reads as TGTGCCTGGAGTCGGGGTATGAACACTGAAGCTTTCTTT. Encoded protein: CAWSRGMNTEAFF. The V call is TRBV30, the J call TRBJ1-1; D gene ambiguous. The CDR3 consists of 13 residues. V shed 2 bases and J shed 0 bases, with 7 bases lying between them. Germline CDR1 reads GTSNPN; CDR2 reads SVGIG (reference sequence).

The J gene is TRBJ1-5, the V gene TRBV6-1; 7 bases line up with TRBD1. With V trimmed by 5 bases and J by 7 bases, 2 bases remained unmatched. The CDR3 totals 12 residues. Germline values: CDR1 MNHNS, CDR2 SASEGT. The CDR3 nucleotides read TGTGCCAGCAGTACACAGGGGCAGCCCCAGCATTTT. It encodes CASSTQGQPQHF.